Reported below is one T cell receptor beta chain. This sample is part of a study of cytomegalovirus exposure and HLA in healthy donors. PCR primers comprised 60 Vbeta and 13 Jbeta primers. Assay: immunoSEQ multiplex PCR; the TCRdb copy retains only in-frame clones and omits some. The data contain 100,000 to 150,000 clones, around 80% of them singletons. The sequence came from a woman in her fifties or sixties in good health and CMV-seropositive. Sequencing was carried out using PBMCs.

CDR3 bases: TGCGCCAGCTCCGGGGAGCTGGGCGCTGAAGCTTTCTTT. Amino acids: CASSGELGAEAFF. J is TRBJ1-1 and V is TRBV4-3, with D unresolved. The CDR3 loop spans 13 amino acids. With 8 bases removed from V and 6 bases from J, the gap between germline ends came to 16 bases. From germline, CDR1 is LGHNA and CDR2 YSLEER.